These 26 T cell receptor beta chains share one sample of origin, sequenced in a study of blood T cell repertoires in COVID-19. Clones were read by immunoSEQ multiplex PCR, and TCRdb kept only the in-frame ones, dropping some. The sample lists under 500,000 clones, around 89% occurring once. Sequenced material: peripheral blood. The source is a young woman with acute or convalescent COVID-19.

The chain employs TRBV6-5 and TRBJ2-7; 9 nucleotides align to TRBD1. The V and J ends lost 4 bases and 3 bases, in that order; junction bases with no gene match: 7. Germline-derived CDR1 and CDR2 are MNHEY and SVGAGI. The CDR3 is 15 amino acids. In DNA form, the CDR3 reads TGTGCCAGCAGTTCCCGGGACAGGGTCCACTACGAGCAGTACTTC. Translation gives CASSSRDRVHYEQYF.

The chain employs TRBV6-4 and TRBJ2-1; unclear D gene. Germline CDR1 is MRHNA and CDR2 is SNTAGT. Trimming took 6 bases from V and 9 from J, leaving 18 bases between them. The CDR3 has 14 amino acids. The CDR3 DNA is TGTGCCAGCAGCCCCTCCGCCCCGACAAGTGAGCAGTTCTTC. Residues: CASSPSAPTSEQFF.

The chain links TRBV5-6 to TRBJ1-3; perhaps TRBD1 as D (6 bases). CDR3 length: 14 residues. Deletions cut 3 bases from V and 2 bases from J, with 9 bases between. Germline loops: CDR1 SGHDT, CDR2 YYEEEE. This CDR3 is CASSSTGPGNTIYF. In nucleotides, the CDR3 is TGTGCCAGCAGCTCCACAGGGCCTGGAAACACCATATATTTT.

In its sample, this clone was seen a few times. The V and J genes are TRBV3-1 (or the pseudogene TRBV3-2) and TRBJ2-7; D ambiguous. This CDR3 has 14 residues. The germline V gene has CDR1 LGHDT and CDR2 YNNKEL (reference sequence). Trimming took off 0 bases at V and 0 bases at J, with 6 bases between the two ends. CDR3 DNA sequence: TGTGCCAGCAGCCAAGAGGCCGTCTCCTACGAGCAGTACTTC. Protein sequence: CASSQEAVSYEQYF.

V usage is TRBV20-1 and J usage is TRBJ2-3; D may be TRBD1 (6 bases). The germline CDR1 and CDR2 sequences are DFQATT and SNEGSKA (reference sequence). This CDR3 is 14 amino acids long. V lost 3 bases, J lost 5 bases, and 15 bases lay in between. This chain's CDR3 is CSASSGRGRDTQYF. DNA for the CDR3: TGCAGTGCTAGTTCTGGCAGGGGAAGAGATACGCAGTATTTT.

V gene TRBV19 combines with J gene TRBJ1-5; no firm D call. The germline CDR1 and CDR2 sequences are LNHDA and SQIVND (reference sequence). Trimming removed 3 bases from V and 2 bases from J, with 17 bases in between. CDR3 length: 17 residues. The CDR3 DNA sequence: TGTGCCAGTAGTATCCTCTCCGGTGCCGGGGGCAATCAGCCCCAGCATTTT. Protein: CASSILSGAGGNQPQHF. The full variable domain, its missing parts supplied by reference TRBV19 and TRBJ1-5, is DGGITQSPKYLFRKEGQNVTLSCEQNLNHDAMYWYRQDPGQGLRLIYYSQIVNDFQKGDIAEGYSVSREKKESFPLTVTSAQKNPTAFYLCASSILSGAGGNQPQHFGDGTRLSIL.

This chain joins TRBV30 and TRBJ2-7; 11 bases match TRBD2. The CDR3 has 14 residues. The J segment lost 4 bases and the V segment lost 3 bases, leaving 5 bases of the junction unmatched. Germline-derived CDR1 and CDR2 are GTSNPN and SVGIG (reference sequence). The DNA of the CDR3 is TGTGCCTGGAGGCTAGCGGGGGGCCTTTACGAGCAGTACTTC. Protein product: CAWRLAGGLYEQYF.

The rearrangement links TRBV19 to TRBJ2-7, with unresolved D. Germline-derived CDR1 and CDR2 are LNHDA and SQIVND (reference sequence). V was shortened by 5 bases and J by 0 bases, with 8 bases between the two germline ends. The CDR3 spans 13 residues. This CDR3 reads CASSSSDSYEQYF. CDR3 bases: TGTGCCAGTAGTTCCAGTGACTCCTACGAGCAGTACTTC.

The chain combines TRBV10-1 with TRBJ2-1; D is perhaps TRBD1 (6 bases). The CDR3 consists of 15 residues. CDR1 and CDR2 (germline): WNHNN, SYGVQD (reference sequence). V lost 3 bases and J lost 8, with 17 bases in between. DNA of the CDR3: TGCGCCAGCAGTGAAAGTATGGGGGCGAGGGATGAGCAGTTCTTC. This gives the protein CASSESMGARDEQFF.

This chain's CDR3 is CASFEGSGQGSYGYTF. In DNA form, the CDR3 reads TGTGCCAGCTTTGAAGGATCAGGACAGGGTAGCTATGGCTACACCTTC. This chain links TRBV28 with TRBJ1-2; 8 bases are a match to TRBD1. J gave up 4 bases and V 8 bases, and 15 bases lay outside the gene matches. The length of the CDR3 is 16 residues. Per the germline V gene, CDR1 is MDHEN and CDR2 is SYDVKM.

The chain joins TRBV28 to TRBJ2-7; 10 positions match TRBD1. The length of the CDR3 is 12 residues. Looked up from germline, CDR1 is MDHEN and CDR2 is SYDVKM. J gave up 5 bases and V 10 bases, and 5 bases lay outside the gene matches. This CDR3 is CAIGTGVNEQYF. The CDR3, as DNA: TGTGCCATAGGGACAGGGGTTAACGAGCAGTACTTC.

This chain connects TRBV6-6 to TRBJ1-2; 10 bases map to TRBD1. J lost 7 bases, V lost 6 bases, and 8 bases had no gene match. CDR1 is MNHNY, CDR2 SVGAGI, per germline (reference sequence). This CDR3 has 14 residues. CDR3 nucleotide sequence: TGTGCCAGCAGGGCCGGGACAGGGGTGGCTGGCTACACCTTC. Residues: CASRAGTGVAGYTF.

The chain joins TRBV5-5 to TRBJ1-1, with D hard to call. The germline V and J ends were trimmed by 4 bases and 5 bases, with 15 bases remaining between them. The CDR3 is 14 residues long. The V gene's germline CDR1 is SGHKS and CDR2 YYEKEE (reference sequence). The CDR3 nucleotides read TGTGCCAGCAGCGCGGTCGGTCTCGGGACTGAAGCTTTCTTT. This codes for CASSAVGLGTEAFF.

V gene TRBV21-1 combines with J gene TRBJ1-6; no check of the table's D call, TRBD1, against the DNA was made. TRBV21-1 is noted as a pseudogene. The CDR3 has 15 residues. DNA for the CDR3: TGTGCCAGCAGCAAACGGGCAGGGGGTAATTCACCCCTCCACTTT. The encoded protein is CASSKRAGGNSPLHF.

The chain is built from TRBV29-1 and TRBJ1-1; D gene ambiguous. This CDR3 region has 13 residues. The germline V gene encodes CDR1 SQVTM and CDR2 ANQGSEA. V lost 0 bases and J 4 bases, leaving 9 bases between the germline ends. The CDR3 reads CSVEDFRGTEAFF. CDR3 sequence (DNA): TGCAGCGTTGAAGATTTTCGGGGCACTGAAGCTTTCTTT.

In DNA, the CDR3 is TGTGCCAGCAGCTCCGGACAGCCTGTGGAGACCCAGTACTTC. Translation gives CASSSGQPVETQYF. The V call is TRBV6-6, the J call TRBJ2-5; tentative D call: TRBD1 (6 bases). Germline CDR1 and CDR2: MNHNY and SVGAGI (reference sequence). Trimming took 6 bases from V and 5 from J, leaving 16 bases between them. This CDR3 region has 14 residues.

The chain combines TRBV30 with TRBJ1-5, with 8 bases aligning to TRBD1. The CDR3 consists of 17 residues. Germline V CDR1 and CDR2: GTSNPN, SVGIG (reference sequence). Losses at the gene ends were 0 bases for V and 1 base for J; bases not matched to a gene: 8. CDR3: CAWSVGATGVSNQPQHF. The CDR3 nucleotides read TGTGCCTGGAGTGTAGGAGCGACAGGGGTCAGCAATCAGCCCCAGCATTTT.

The chain carries TRBV10-3 and TRBJ1-2, with 7 bases aligning to TRBD1. The germline V gene encodes CDR1 ENHRY and CDR2 SYGVKD. The CDR3 is 14 residues long. V gave up 6 bases and J gave up 5 bases; unmatched junction bases: 9. In nucleotides, the CDR3 is TGTGCCATCAGCGAACAGGGGTCGGAGTATGGCTACACCTTC. Protein product: CAISEQGSEYGYTF.

The V gene is TRBV11-2, the J gene TRBJ2-3; D is ambiguous. The V gene lost 6 bases and the J gene lost 6 bases, with 13 bases spanning the gap. Germline CDR1 reads SGHAT; CDR2 reads FQNNGV. This CDR3 has 13 amino acids. The CDR3 here is CASSWWPQDTQYF. In DNA form, the CDR3 reads TGTGCCAGCAGTTGGTGGCCCCAGGATACGCAGTATTTT.

J is TRBJ2-1 and V is TRBV10-1; the match to TRBD2 covers 7 bases. Germline loops: CDR1 WNHNN, CDR2 SYGVQD (reference sequence). The CDR3 extends over 16 amino acids. V shed 4 bases and J 0 bases; nucleotides not matched to a gene: 6. The CDR3 DNA reads TGCGCCAGCAGTGCTTTCGGCGGGGGCTCCTACAATGAGCAGTTCTTC. Amino acid sequence: CASSAFGGGSYNEQFF.

This chain joins TRBV27 and TRBJ2-2, with 10 bases lining up with TRBD2. The CDR3 spans 18 residues. V lost 2 bases, J lost 4 bases, and 10 bases stayed unmatched. The V gene's germline CDR1 is MNHEY and CDR2 SMNVEV (reference sequence). The CDR3 is CASSLTGGTSATTGELFF. The CDR3 nucleotides read TGTGCCAGCAGTTTAACGGGCGGGACTAGCGCGACCACCGGGGAGCTGTTTTTT.

The J gene is TRBJ2-1, the V gene TRBV6-5; a possible D gene is TRBD1 (7 bases). The germline gives CDR1 MNHEY, CDR2 SVGAGI. With 7 bases removed from V and 1 base from J, the gap between germline ends came to 8 bases. The CDR3 consists of 13 residues. The CDR3 protein is CASTGGSYNEQFF. The DNA for the CDR3 is TGTGCCAGCACAGGGGGGTCCTACAATGAGCAGTTCTTC.

The chain couples TRBV3-1 (or the pseudogene TRBV3-2) to TRBJ2-3, with TRBD1 matching 12 bases. The CDR3 extends over 19 amino acids. The germline gives CDR1 LGHDT, CDR2 YNNKEL (reference sequence). After removal of 4 bases from V and 2 bases from J, the junction contained 13 bases not matched to a gene. CDR3 residues: CASSRLGTGGEVFTDTQYF. The CDR3 DNA sequence: TGTGCCAGCAGCCGGTTGGGGACAGGGGGCGAGGTATTCACAGATACGCAGTATTTT.

This clone appeared once. The chain has TRBV7-9 and TRBJ1-1; 11 nucleotides agree with TRBD1. With 7 bases clipped from V and 10 bases from J, the junction kept 5 bases outside the gene matches. CDR3 length: 12 residues. Germline CDR1 reads SEHNR; CDR2 reads FQNEAQ (reference sequence). The CDR3 coding sequence is TGTGCCAGCACCGGGACAGGGGGTTCAGCTTTCTTT. The encoded protein is CASTGTGGSAFF.

V is TRBV6-6 and J is TRBJ1-1; D is undetermined. With 11 bases removed from V and 1 base from J, the gap between germline ends came to 8 bases. The CDR3 has 11 amino acids. Germline values: CDR1 MNHNY, CDR2 SVGAGI (reference sequence). CDR3 sequence: CAGAGNTEAFF. In nucleotides, the CDR3 is TGTGCCGGCGCAGGGAACACTGAAGCTTTCTTT.

The chain links TRBV3-1 (or the pseudogene TRBV3-2) to TRBJ2-7; 11 bases fit TRBD2. Per the germline V gene, CDR1 is LGHDT and CDR2 is YNNKEL (reference sequence). Germline trimming cut 6 bases from V and 2 bases from J; bases unmatched to any gene: 6. The CDR3 length is 15 residues. CDR3 in amino acids: CASRRNSGGAYEQYF. CDR3 DNA sequence: TGTGCCAGCAGACGAAATAGCGGGGGGGCCTACGAGCAGTACTTC.